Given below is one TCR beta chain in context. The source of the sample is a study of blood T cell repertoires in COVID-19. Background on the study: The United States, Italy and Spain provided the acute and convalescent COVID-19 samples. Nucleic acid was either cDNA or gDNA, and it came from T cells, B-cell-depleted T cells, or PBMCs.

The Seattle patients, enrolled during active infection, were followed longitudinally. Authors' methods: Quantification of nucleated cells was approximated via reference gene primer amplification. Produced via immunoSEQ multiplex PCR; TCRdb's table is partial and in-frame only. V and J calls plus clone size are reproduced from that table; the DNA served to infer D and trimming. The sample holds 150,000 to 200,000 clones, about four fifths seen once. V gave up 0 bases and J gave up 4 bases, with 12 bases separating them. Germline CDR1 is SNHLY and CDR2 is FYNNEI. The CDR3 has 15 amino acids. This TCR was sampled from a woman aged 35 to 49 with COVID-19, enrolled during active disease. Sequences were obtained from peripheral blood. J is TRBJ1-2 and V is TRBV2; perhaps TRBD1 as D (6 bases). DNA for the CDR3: TGTGCCAGCAGTGAAGCAGGGGCCAGGGGCTATGGCTACACCTTC. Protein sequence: CASSEAGARGYGYTF.